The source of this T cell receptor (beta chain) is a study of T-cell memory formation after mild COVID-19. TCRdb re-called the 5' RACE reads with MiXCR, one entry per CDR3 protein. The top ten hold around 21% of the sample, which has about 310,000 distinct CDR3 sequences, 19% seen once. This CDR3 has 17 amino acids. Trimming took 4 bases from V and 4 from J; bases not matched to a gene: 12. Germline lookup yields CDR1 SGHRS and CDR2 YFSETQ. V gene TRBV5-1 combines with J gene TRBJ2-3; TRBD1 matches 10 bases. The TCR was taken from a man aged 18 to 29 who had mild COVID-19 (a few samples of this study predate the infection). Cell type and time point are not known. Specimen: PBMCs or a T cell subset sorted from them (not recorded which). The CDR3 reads CASSPSTGGGGADTQYF. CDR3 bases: TGCGCCAGCAGCCCATCGACAGGGGGCGGCGGGGCAGATACGCAGTATTTT.